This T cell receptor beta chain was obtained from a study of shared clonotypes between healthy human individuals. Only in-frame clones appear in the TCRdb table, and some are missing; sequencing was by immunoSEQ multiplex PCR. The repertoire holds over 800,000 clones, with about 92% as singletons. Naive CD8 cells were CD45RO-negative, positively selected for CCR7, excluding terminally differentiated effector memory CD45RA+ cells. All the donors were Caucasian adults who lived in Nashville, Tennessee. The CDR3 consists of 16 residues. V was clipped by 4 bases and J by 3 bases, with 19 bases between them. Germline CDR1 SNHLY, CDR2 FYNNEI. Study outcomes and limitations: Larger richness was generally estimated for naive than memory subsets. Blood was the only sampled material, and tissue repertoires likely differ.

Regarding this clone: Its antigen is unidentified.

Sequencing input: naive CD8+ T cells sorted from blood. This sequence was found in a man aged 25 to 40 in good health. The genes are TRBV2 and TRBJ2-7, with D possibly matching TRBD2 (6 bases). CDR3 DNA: TGTGCCAGCAGTGGAGTCCGGGAGTCCGGAGGCTACGAGCAGTACTTC. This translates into CASSGVRESGGYEQYF.